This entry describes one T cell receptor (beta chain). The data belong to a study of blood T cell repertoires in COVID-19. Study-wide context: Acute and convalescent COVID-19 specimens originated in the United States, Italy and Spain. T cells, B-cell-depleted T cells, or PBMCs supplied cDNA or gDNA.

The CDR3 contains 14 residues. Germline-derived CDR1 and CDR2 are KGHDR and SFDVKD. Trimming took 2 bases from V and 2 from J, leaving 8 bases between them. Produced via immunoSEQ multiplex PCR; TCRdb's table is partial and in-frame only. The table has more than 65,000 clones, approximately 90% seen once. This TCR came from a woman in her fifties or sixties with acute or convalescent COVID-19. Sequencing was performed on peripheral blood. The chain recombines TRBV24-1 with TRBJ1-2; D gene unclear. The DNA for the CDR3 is TGTGCCACCAGTGATTACAGTCGAAACTATGGCTACACCTTC. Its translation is CATSDYSRNYGYTF.